The entry below describes one TCR beta chain. A much larger clonotype is one base distant, so this may be a read error. At the DNA level, this CDR3 is encoded by other sequences in the same sample as well. Clones were sequenced by immunoSEQ multiplex PCR, and TCRdb holds only the in-frame ones, with some missing. The data hold around 300,000 clones, with 88% observed a single time. This specimen comes from a study of blood T cell repertoires in COVID-19. This CDR3 is built from 12 residues. The ends were cut back, 3 bases at V and 4 bases at J, with 9 bases in the middle. The germline V gene encodes CDR1 GTSNPN and CDR2 SVGIG (reference sequence).

V and J are TRBV30 and TRBJ1-2; D might be TRBD1 (6 bases). This sequence originates from a woman aged 45-65 years who had recovered from COVID-19. The source material was PBMCs or T cells enriched from blood (not recorded which). Here the CDR3 DNA reads TGTGCCTGGAGCGCGGACAGCTATGGCTACACCTTC. It encodes CAWSADSYGYTF.